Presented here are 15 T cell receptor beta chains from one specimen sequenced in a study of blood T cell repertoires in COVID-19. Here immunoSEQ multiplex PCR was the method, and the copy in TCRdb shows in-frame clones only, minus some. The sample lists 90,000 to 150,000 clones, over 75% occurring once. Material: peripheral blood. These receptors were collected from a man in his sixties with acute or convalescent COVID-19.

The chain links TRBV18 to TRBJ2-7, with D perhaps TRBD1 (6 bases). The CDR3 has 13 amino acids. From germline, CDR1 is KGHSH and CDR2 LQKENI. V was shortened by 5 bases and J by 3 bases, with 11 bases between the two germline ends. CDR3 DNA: TGTGCCAGCTCAAATACAGGGAACTACGAGCAGTACTTC. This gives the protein CASSNTGNYEQYF. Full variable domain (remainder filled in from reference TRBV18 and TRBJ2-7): NAGVMQNPRHLVRRRGQEARLRCSPMKGHSHVYWYRQLPEEGLKFMVYLQKENIIDESGMPKERFSAEFPKEGPSILRIQQVVRGDSAAYFCASSNTGNYEQYFGPGTRLTVT.

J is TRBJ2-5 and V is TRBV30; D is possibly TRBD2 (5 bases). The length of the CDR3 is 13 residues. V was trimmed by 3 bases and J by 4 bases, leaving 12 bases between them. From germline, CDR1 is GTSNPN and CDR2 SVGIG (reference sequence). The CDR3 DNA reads TGTGCCTGGAGCCCACTGGGGAGAGAGACCCAGTACTTC. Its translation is CAWSPLGRETQYF.

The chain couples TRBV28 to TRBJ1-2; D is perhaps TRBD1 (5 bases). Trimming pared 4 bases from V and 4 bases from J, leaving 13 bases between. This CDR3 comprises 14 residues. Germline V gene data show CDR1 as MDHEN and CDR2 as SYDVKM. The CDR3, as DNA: TGTGCCAGCAGTTCGGGCCGGGGGAGCTATGGCTACACCTTC. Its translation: CASSSGRGSYGYTF.

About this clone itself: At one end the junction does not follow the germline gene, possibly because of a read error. For the CDR3, the DNA is TGTGCCAGTAGCGGGAGGGACTACGAGCAGTACTTC. As protein: CASSGRDYEQYF. The chain is built from TRBV9 and TRBJ2-7, with TRBD2 matching over 11 bases. This CDR3 is 12 amino acids long. Germline CDR1 is SGDLS and CDR2 is YYNGEE. Based on the CDR3 plus reference TRBV9 and TRBJ2-7, the full variable domain is DSGVTQTPKHLITATGQRVTLRCSPRSGDLSVYWYQQSLDQGLQFLIQYYNGEERAKGNILERFSAQQFPDLHSELNLSSLELGDSALYFCASSGRDYEQYFGPGTRLTVT.

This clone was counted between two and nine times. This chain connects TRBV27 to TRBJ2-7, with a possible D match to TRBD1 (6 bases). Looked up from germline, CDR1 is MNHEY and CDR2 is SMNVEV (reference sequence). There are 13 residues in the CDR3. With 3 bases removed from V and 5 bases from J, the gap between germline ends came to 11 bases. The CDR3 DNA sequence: TGTGCCAGCAGTTTGACAGGCTGGCACGAGCAGTACTTC. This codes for CASSLTGWHEQYF.

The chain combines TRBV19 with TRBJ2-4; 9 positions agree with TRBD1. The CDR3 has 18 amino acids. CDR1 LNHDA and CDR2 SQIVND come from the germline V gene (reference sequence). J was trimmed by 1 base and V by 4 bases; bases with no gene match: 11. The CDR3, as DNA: TGTGCCAGTAGTACCCTCCCCCGACAGGGGGGCGCCAAAAACATTCAGTACTTC. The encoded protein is CASSTLPRQGGAKNIQYF.

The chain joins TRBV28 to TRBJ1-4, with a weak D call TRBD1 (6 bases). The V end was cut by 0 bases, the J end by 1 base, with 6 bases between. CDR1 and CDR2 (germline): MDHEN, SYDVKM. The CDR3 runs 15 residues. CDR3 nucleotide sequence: TGTGCCAGCAGTTTATGGACAGGAACTAATGAAAAACTGTTTTTT. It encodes CASSLWTGTNEKLFF.

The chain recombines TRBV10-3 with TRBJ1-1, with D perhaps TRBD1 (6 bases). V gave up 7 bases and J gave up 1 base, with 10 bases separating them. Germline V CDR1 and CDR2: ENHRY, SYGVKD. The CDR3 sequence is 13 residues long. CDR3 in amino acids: CAITGQWNTEAFF. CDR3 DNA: TGTGCCATCACCGGACAGTGGAACACTGAAGCTTTCTTT.

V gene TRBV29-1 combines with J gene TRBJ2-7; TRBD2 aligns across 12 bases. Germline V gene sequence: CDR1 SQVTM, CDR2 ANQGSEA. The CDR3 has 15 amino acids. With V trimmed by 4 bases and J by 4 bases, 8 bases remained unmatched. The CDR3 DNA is TGCAGCGTTGGACTAGCGGGAGCGGGAATTTACGAGCAGTACTTC. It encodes CSVGLAGAGIYEQYF.

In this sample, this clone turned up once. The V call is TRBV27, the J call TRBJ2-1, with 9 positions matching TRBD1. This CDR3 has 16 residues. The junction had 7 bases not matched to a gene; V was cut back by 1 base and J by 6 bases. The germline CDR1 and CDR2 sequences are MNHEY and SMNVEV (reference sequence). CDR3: CASSLWRDRVINEQFF. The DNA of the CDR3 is TGTGCCAGCAGTTTATGGCGGGACAGGGTAATCAATGAGCAGTTCTTC.

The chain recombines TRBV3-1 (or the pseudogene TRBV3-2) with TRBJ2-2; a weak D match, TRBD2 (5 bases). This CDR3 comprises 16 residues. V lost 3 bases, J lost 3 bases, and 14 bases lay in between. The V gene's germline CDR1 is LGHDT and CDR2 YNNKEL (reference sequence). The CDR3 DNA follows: TGTGCCAGCAGCCACAGTAGCCAGCGGTACACCGGGGAGCTGTTTTTT. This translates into CASSHSSQRYTGELFF.

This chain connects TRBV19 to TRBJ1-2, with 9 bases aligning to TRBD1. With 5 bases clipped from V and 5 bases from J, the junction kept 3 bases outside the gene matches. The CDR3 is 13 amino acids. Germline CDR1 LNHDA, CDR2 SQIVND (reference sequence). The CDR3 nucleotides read TGTGCCAGTAGTTCGGGACAGGGATATGGCTACACCTTC. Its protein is CASSSGQGYGYTF.

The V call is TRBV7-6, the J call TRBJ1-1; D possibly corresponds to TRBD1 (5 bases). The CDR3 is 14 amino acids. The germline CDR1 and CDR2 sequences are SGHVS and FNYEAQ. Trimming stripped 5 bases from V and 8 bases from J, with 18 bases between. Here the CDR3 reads CASSPNPQGLEAFF. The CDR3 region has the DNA TGTGCCAGCAGCCCCAACCCGCAGGGACTCGAAGCTTTCTTT.

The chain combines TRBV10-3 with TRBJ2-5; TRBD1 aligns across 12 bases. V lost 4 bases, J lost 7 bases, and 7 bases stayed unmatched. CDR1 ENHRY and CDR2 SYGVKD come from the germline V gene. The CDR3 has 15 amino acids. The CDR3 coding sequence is TGTGCCATCAGTGCCGGGACAGGGGGCGTAGGGACCCAGTACTTC. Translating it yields CAISAGTGGVGTQYF.

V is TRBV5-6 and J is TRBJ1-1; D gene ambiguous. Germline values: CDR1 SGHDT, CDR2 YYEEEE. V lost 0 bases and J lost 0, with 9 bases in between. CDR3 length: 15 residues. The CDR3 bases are TGTGCCAGCAGCTTGGGGCCGAACATGAACACTGAAGCTTTCTTT. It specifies CASSLGPNMNTEAFF.